This TCR beta chain was sequenced in a study of blood T cell repertoires in COVID-19. Study background: Italy, Spain and the United States were the sources of the convalescent and acute COVID-19 samples.

Method: immunoSEQ multiplex PCR; TCRdb's copy keeps in-frame clones and lacks some. The top ten hold just under 3% of the sample, which has 110,000 to 150,000 clones, around 89% seen once. The CDR3 covers 18 residues. J is TRBJ1-1 and V is TRBV21-1; the table's D call TRBD1 went unverified against the DNA. TRBV21-1 is marked as a pseudogene. The TCR sequence derives from a man aged 60-69 years with active or convalescent COVID-19. Material for sequencing was peripheral blood. CDR3 amino acids: CASSKVYPDSPENTEAFF. The CDR3 DNA reads as TGTGCCAGCAGCAAAGTTTACCCGGACAGCCCTGAGAACACTGAAGCTTTCTTT.